This T cell receptor beta chain emerged from a study of cytomegalovirus exposure and HLA in healthy donors. The CDR3 spans 15 residues. From germline, CDR1 is SGHKS and CDR2 YYEKEE (reference sequence). Unmatched junction bases numbered 3, after V lost 0 bases and J lost 3 bases. Measured with immunoSEQ multiplex PCR; TCRdb has only the in-frame clones, and not every one. Of about 240,000 clones listed, around nine tenths are singletons. This clone was picked up a small number of times. Sequences were obtained from PBMCs. The chain has TRBV5-5 and TRBJ2-7; 10 bases line up with TRBD2. The source of this sequence is a man between 18 and 29 years old in good health and CMV-seronegative. The CDR3 loop reads CASSLVSGGIYEQYF. The CDR3 nucleotides are TGTGCCAGCAGCTTGGTTAGCGGGGGGATCTACGAGCAGTACTTC.